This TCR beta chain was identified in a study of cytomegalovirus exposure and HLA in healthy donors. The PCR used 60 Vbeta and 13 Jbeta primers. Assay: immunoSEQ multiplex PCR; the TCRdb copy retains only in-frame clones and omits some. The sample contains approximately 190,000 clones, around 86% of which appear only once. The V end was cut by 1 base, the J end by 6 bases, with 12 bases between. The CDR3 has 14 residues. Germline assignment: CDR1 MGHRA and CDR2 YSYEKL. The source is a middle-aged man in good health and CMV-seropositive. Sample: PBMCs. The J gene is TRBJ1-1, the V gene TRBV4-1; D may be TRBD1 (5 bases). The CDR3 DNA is TGCGCCAGCAGCCAAGGACCTCCGGGGGCTGAAGCTTTCTTT. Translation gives CASSQGPPGAEAFF.